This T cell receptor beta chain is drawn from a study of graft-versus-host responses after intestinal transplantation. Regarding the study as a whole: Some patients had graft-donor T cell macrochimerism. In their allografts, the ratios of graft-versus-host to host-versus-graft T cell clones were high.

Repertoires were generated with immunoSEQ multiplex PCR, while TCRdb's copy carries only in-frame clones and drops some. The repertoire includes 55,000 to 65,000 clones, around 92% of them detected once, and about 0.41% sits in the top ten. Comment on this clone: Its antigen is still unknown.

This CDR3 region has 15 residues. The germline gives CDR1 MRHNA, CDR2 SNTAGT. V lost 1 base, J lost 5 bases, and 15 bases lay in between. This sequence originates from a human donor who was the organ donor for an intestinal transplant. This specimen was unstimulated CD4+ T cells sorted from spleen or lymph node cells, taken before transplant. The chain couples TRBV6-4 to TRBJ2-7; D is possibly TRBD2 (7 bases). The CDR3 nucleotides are TGTGCCAGCAGTGACTTGGGGGGGCCGATTCACGAGCAGTACTTC. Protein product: CASSDLGGPIHEQYF.